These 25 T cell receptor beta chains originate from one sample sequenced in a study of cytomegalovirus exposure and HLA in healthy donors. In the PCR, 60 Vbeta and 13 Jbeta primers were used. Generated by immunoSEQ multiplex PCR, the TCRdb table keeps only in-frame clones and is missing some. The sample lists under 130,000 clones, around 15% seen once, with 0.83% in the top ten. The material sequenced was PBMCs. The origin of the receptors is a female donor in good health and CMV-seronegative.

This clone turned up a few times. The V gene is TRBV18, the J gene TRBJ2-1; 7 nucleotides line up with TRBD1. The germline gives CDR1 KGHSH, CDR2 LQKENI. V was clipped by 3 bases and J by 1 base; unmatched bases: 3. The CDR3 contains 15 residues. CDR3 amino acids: CASSPGRGSYNEQFF. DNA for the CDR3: TGTGCCAGCTCACCGGGCAGGGGGTCCTACAATGAGCAGTTCTTC. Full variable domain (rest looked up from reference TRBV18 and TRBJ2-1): NAGVMQNPRHLVRRRGQEARLRCSPMKGHSHVYWYRQLPEEGLKFMVYLQKENIIDESGMPKERFSAEFPKEGPSILRIQQVVRGDSAAYFCASSPGRGSYNEQFFGPGTRLTVL.

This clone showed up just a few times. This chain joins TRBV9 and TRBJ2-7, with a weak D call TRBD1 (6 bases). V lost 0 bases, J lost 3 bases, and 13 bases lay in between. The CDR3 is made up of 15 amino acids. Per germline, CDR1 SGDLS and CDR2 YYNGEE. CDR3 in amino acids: CASSVDGGAFYEQYF. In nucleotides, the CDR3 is TGTGCCAGCAGCGTAGATGGGGGCGCTTTCTACGAGCAGTACTTC.

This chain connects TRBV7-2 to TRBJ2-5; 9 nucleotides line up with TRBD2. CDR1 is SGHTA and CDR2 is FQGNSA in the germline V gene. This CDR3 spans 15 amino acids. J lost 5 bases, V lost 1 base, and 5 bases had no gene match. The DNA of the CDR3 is TGTGCCAGCAGCTTAGATGGCGGGAGGGGCGAGACCCAGTACTTC. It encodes CASSLDGGRGETQYF.

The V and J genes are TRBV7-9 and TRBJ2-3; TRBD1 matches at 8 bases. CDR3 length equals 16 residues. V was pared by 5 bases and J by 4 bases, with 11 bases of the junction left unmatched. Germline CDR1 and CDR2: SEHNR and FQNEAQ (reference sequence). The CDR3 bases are TGTGCCAGCAGCATAGTTACAGGGGGGAACGCAGATACGCAGTATTTT. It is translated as CASSIVTGGNADTQYF.

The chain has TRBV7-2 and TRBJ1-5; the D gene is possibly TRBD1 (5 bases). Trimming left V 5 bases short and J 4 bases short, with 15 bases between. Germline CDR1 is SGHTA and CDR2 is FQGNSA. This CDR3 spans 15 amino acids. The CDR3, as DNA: TGTGCCAGCAGCCCTACCGACAGCAGGAATCAGCCCCAGCATTTT. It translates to CASSPTDSRNQPQHF.

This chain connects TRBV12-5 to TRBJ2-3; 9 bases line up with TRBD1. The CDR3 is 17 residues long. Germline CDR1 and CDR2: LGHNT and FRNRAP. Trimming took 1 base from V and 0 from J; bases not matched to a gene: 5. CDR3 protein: CASGLGWTGESTDTQYF. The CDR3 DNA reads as TGTGCTAGTGGTTTGGGATGGACAGGGGAAAGCACAGATACGCAGTATTTT.

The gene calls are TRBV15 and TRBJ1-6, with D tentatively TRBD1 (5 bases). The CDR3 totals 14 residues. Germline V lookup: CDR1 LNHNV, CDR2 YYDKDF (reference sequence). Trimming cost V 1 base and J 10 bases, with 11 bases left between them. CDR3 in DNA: TGTGCCACCAGCAGAGCCGGGGGGATCTCACCCCTCCACTTT. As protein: CATSRAGGISPLHF. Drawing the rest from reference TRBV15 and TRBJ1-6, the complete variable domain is DAMVIQNPRYQVTQFGKPVTLSCSQTLNHNVMYWYQQKSSQAPKLLFHYYDKDFNNEADTPDNFQSRRPNTSFCFLDIRSPGLGDTAMYLCATSRAGGISPLHFGNGTRLTVT.

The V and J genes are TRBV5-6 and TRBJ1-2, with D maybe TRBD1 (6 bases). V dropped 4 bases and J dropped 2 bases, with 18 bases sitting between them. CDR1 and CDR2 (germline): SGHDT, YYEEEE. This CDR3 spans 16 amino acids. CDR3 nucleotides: TGTGCCAGCAGCATTCACGACAGGCCCTTGAACTATGGCTACACCTTC. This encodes CASSIHDRPLNYGYTF.

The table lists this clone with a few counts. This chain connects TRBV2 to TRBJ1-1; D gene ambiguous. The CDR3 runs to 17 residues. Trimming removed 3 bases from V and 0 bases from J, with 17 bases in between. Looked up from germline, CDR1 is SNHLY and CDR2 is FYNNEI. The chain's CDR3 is CASSDSGRKFMNTEAFF. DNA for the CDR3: TGTGCCAGCAGTGACAGTGGCAGGAAGTTTATGAACACTGAAGCTTTCTTT.

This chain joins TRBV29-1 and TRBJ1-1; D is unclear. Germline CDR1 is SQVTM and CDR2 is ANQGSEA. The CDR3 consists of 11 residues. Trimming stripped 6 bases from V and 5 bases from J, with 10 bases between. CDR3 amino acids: CSVPVVTEAFF. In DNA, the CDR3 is TGCAGCGTCCCGGTAGTGACTGAAGCTTTCTTT.

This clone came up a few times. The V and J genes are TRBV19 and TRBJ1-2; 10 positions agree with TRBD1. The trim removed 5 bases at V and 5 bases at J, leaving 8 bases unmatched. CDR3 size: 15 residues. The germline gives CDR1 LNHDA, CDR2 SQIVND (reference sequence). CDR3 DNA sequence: TGTGCCAGTAGTTCTCCTGGACAGGGGGAGTATGGCTACACCTTC. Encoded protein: CASSSPGQGEYGYTF.

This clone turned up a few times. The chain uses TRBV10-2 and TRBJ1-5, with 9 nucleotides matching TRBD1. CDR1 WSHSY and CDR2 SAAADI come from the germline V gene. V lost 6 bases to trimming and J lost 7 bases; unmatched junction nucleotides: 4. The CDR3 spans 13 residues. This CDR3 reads CASRQGAGQPQHF. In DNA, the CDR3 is TGCGCCAGCAGACAGGGGGCAGGACAGCCCCAGCATTTT.

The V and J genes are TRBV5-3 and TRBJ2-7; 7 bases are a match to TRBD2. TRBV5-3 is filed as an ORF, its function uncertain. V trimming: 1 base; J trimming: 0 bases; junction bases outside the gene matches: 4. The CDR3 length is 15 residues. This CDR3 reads CARSLRSGISYEQYF. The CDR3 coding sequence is TGTGCCAGAAGCTTGCGAAGCGGGATCTCCTACGAGCAGTACTTC.

The CDR3 coding sequence is TGCAGCGTTACAGGGGAATTGGGTCAGCCCCAGCATTTT. Its protein product is CSVTGELGQPQHF. The chain uses TRBV29-1 and TRBJ1-5; 7 nucleotides align to TRBD1. J gave up 6 bases and V 5 bases, and 7 bases lay outside the gene matches. Per the germline V gene, CDR1 is SQVTM and CDR2 is ANQGSEA. This CDR3 spans 13 amino acids.

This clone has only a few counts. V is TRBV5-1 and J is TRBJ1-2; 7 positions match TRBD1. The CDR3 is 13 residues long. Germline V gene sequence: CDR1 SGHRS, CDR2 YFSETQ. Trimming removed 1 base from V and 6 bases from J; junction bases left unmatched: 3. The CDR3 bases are TGCGCCAGCAGCTTGACAGGGGTTAATGGCTACACCTTC. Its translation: CASSLTGVNGYTF.

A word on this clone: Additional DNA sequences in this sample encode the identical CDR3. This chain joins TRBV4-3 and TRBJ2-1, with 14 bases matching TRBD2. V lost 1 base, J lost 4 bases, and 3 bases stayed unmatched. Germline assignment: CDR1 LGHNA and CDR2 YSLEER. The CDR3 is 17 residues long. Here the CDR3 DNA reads TGCGCCAGCAGCCAAGGCAGGACTAGCGGGGGGTACAATGAGCAGTTCTTC. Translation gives CASSQGRTSGGYNEQFF.

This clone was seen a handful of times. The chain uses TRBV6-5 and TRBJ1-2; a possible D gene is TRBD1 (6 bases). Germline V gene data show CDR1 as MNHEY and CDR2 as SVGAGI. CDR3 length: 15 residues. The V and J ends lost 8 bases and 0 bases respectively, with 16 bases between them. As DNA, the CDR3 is TGTGCCAGCCGAATGTACAGGGTTCCTAACTATGGCTACACCTTC. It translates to CASRMYRVPNYGYTF.

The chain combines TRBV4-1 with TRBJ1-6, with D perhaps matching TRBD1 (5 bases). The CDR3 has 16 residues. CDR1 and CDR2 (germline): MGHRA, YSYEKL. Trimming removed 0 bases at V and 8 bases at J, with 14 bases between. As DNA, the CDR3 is TGCGCCAGCAGCCAAGAATTCCAGACAGCTTATTCACCCCTCCACTTT. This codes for CASSQEFQTAYSPLHF.

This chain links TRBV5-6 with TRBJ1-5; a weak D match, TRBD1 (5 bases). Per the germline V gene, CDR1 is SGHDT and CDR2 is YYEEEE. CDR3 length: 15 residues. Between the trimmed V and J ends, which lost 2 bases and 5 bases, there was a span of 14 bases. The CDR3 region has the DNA TGTGCCAGCAGCTTCTCCGACAGAGAACATCAGCCCCAGCATTTT. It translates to CASSFSDREHQPQHF.

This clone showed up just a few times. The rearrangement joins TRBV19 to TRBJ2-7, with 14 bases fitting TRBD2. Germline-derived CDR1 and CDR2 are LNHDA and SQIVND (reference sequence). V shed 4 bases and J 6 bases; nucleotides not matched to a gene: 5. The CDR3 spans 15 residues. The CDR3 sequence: CASSKGTSGGFEQYF. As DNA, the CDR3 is TGTGCCAGTAGTAAAGGGACTAGCGGGGGCTTCGAGCAGTACTTC.

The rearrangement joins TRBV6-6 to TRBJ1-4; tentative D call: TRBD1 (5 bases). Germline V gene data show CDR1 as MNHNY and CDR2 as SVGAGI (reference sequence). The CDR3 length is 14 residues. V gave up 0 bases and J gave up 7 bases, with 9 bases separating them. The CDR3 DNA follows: TGTGCCAGCAGTTACTCGGGGGGGGGTGAAAAACTGTTTTTT. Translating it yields CASSYSGGGEKLFF.

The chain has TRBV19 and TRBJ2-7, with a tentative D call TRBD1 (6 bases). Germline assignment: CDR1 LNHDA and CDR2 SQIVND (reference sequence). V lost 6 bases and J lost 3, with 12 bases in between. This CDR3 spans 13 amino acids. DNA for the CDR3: TGTGCCAGTAGAGGCACAGGGATCTACGAGCAGTACTTC. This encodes CASRGTGIYEQYF.

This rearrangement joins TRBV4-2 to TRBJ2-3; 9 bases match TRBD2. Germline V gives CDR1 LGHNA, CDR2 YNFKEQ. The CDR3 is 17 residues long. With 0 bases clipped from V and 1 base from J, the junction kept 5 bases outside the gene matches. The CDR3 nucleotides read TGTGCCAGCAGCCAAGAGGAGCGGGAGGTCCGCACAGATACGCAGTATTTT. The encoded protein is CASSQEEREVRTDTQYF.

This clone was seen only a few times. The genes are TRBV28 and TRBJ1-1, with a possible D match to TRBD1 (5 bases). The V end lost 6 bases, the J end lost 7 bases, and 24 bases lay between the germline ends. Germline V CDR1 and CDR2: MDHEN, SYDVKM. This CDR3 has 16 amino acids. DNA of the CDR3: TGTGCCAGCAGCCCCCGCTGGGGGGTCGGGCCGGTTGAAGCTTTCTTT. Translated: CASSPRWGVGPVEAFF.

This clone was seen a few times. The CDR3 reads CASQTGTGGMNTEAFF. DNA of the CDR3: TGTGCCAGTCAAACCGGGACAGGAGGCATGAACACTGAAGCTTTCTTT. This chain links TRBV2 with TRBJ1-1; 8 bases map to TRBD1. The CDR3 totals 16 residues. Losses at the gene ends were 9 bases for V and 0 bases for J; bases not matched to a gene: 12. Germline assignment: CDR1 SNHLY and CDR2 FYNNEI.